This T cell receptor beta chain was identified in a study of OX40 agonist ivuxolimab in advanced cancers. Assay: immunoSEQ multiplex PCR; the TCRdb copy retains only in-frame clones and omits some. Of tens of thousands of clones listed, 87% are singletons. The CDR3 extends over 13 amino acids. Study-wide points: A proportion of nonresponders additionally exhibited low normalized T-cell clonal expansion.

Worth noting for this clone: Its matching antigen is unknown.

V gene TRBV21-1 combines with J gene TRBJ2-7; the DNA was not used to check the table's D call, TRBD1. TRBV21-1 is designated a pseudogene. This specimen was CD4+ or CD8+ T cells sorted from blood, taken in a trial of the OX40 agonist ivuxolimab. This sequence originates from an adult with an advanced solid tumor such as melanoma, head and neck, liver or kidney cancer. This chain's CDR3 is CAGDRQGFFEQYF. DNA for the CDR3: TGTGCCGGCGATAGACAGGGTTTTTTCGAGCAGTACTTC.